This record looks at one T cell receptor (beta chain) sequence and its context. Its antigen is unknown. This entry comes from a study of shared clonotypes between healthy human individuals. Study-wide points: Sampling covered blood only; tissue repertoires likely differ.

In germline, CDR1 is ENHRY, CDR2 SYGVKD. The ends were cut back, 4 bases at V and 0 bases at J, with 7 bases in the middle. The CDR3 totals 14 residues. Sequencing used immunoSEQ multiplex PCR; TCRdb keeps in-frame clones, though not all of them. Found here are approximately 620,000 clones, around 97% of them singletons; the top ten hold 0.057%. The material sequenced was naive CD4+ T cells sorted from blood. Subset denoted: CD45RA+ positively selected. This chain uses TRBV10-3 with TRBJ1-5; weak D call: TRBD1 (6 bases). This clonotype was sampled from a woman in her 30s in good health. DNA of the CDR3: TGTGCCATCAGTGGGACAGTTAGCAATCAGCCCCAGCATTTT. It yields the protein CAISGTVSNQPQHF.